The 14 T cell receptor beta chains below come from one sample, sequenced in a study of T cell responses to AZD1222 COVID-19 vaccine. Data came from immunoSEQ multiplex PCR; TCRdb stores just in-frame clones and leaves some out. The table lists about 96,000 clones, about 90% of them singletons. Material: peripheral blood, obtained on day 0 of AZD1222 vaccination. The receptors come from an adult in good health.

The chain employs TRBV19 and TRBJ2-3; a possible D gene is TRBD2 (6 bases). This CDR3 spans 13 amino acids. Trimming stripped 9 bases from V and 5 bases from J, with 15 bases between. The germline V gene has CDR1 LNHDA and CDR2 SQIVND (reference sequence). CDR3 amino acids: CASTGGVLDTQYF. Written as DNA, the CDR3 is TGTGCCAGCACCGGCGGGGTTCTAGATACGCAGTATTTT.

This chain links TRBV7-6 with TRBJ2-2; D not certain. Trimming left V 1 base short and J 3 bases short, with 12 bases between. The V gene's germline CDR1 is SGHVS and CDR2 FNYEAQ. The CDR3 consists of 16 residues. CDR3 in DNA: TGTGCCAGCAGCTTAGGTCAGGTAGTGGACACCGGGGAGCTGTTTTTT. Its translation: CASSLGQVVDTGELFF.

The rearrangement uses TRBV5-5 and TRBJ2-1; unclear D gene. Trimming took off 4 bases at V and 5 bases at J, with 10 bases between the two ends. Germline lookup yields CDR1 SGHKS and CDR2 YYEKEE (reference sequence). The CDR3 consists of 13 residues. The CDR3, as DNA: TGTGCCAGCAGCCTACTCCCTGACAATGAGCAGTTCTTC. It encodes CASSLLPDNEQFF.

J is TRBJ1-1 and V is TRBV6-1; D gene uncertain. The CDR3 is made up of 13 amino acids. With 3 bases removed from V and 0 bases from J, the gap between germline ends came to 5 bases. Germline V gives CDR1 MNHNS, CDR2 SASEGT. The CDR3 loop reads CASSDTMNTEAFF. Written as DNA, the CDR3 is TGTGCCAGCAGTGATACAATGAACACTGAAGCTTTCTTT.

The sample holds one count of this clone. The J gene is TRBJ2-5, the V gene TRBV7-2; 12 bases line up with TRBD2. Per germline, CDR1 SGHTA and CDR2 FQGNSA. The CDR3 is made up of 17 amino acids. After removal of 5 bases from V and 5 bases from J, the junction contained 12 bases not matched to a gene. CDR3 loop: CASSLTTSGRPGETQYF. DNA for the CDR3: TGTGCCAGCAGCCTTACCACTAGCGGGAGGCCAGGGGAGACCCAGTACTTC. Combining the CDR3 with reference TRBV7-2 and TRBJ2-5 gives the whole variable domain GAGVSQSPSNKVTEKGKDVELRCDPISGHTALYWYRQSLGQGLEFLIYFQGNSAPDKSGLPSDRFSAERTGGSVSTLTIQRTQQEDSAVYLCASSLTTSGRPGETQYFGPGTRLLVL.

This chain links TRBV14 with TRBJ1-1; unclear D gene. Germline-derived CDR1 and CDR2 are SGHDN and FVKESK. V shed 2 bases and J shed 7 bases, with 14 bases lying between them. This CDR3 comprises 14 residues. In nucleotides, the CDR3 is TGTGCCAGCAGCCAACTGAGGAGGGTCGGTGAAGCTTTCTTT. Translating gives CASSQLRRVGEAFF.

This clone was found once. The chain joins TRBV3-1 (or the pseudogene TRBV3-2) to TRBJ1-4; perhaps TRBD1 as D (6 bases). V was trimmed by 0 bases and J by 6 bases, leaving 14 bases between them. Germline CDR1 LGHDT, CDR2 YNNKEL (reference sequence). This CDR3 has 16 amino acids. For the CDR3, the DNA is TGTGCCAGCAGCCAAGAGCGACAGGTTAGGGATGAAAAACTGTTTTTT. This sequence encodes CASSQERQVRDEKLFF.

The chain carries TRBV7-8 and TRBJ2-5; D possibly corresponds to TRBD1 (5 bases). V was shortened by 2 bases and J by 3 bases, with 10 bases between the two germline ends. The CDR3 has 14 amino acids. Germline V CDR1 and CDR2: SGHVS, FQNEAQ. The DNA of the CDR3 is TGTGCCAGCAGCTTAAGGGGCCGGGAAGAGACCCAGTACTTC. Translation: CASSLRGREETQYF.

CDR3 loop: CAISAPQGGIDTGELFF. Written as DNA, the CDR3 is TGTGCCATCAGCGCCCCACAGGGAGGTATCGACACCGGGGAGCTGTTTTTT. V is TRBV10-3 and J is TRBJ2-2; TRBD1 or TRBD2 may be the D gene (6 bases each). Trimming removed 6 bases at V and 3 bases at J, with 20 bases between. Germline V CDR1 and CDR2: ENHRY, SYGVKD. The CDR3 is made up of 17 amino acids.

This clone appeared a few times. The V gene is TRBV11-3, the J gene TRBJ1-3; D uncertain. The CDR3 loop spans 14 amino acids. The V end lost 0 bases, the J end lost 2 bases, and 5 bases lay between the germline ends. CDR1 and CDR2 (germline): SGHNT, YENEEA. CDR3 loop: CASSLEATGNTIYF. CDR3 coding DNA: TGTGCCAGCAGCTTAGAAGCGACTGGAAACACCATATATTTT. The complete variable domain, with remaining parts taken from reference TRBV11-3 and TRBJ1-3, reads EAGVVQSPRYKIIEKKQPVAFWCNPISGHNTLYWYLQNLGQGPELLIRYENEEAVDDSQLPKDRFSAERLKGVDSTLKIQPAELGDSAVYLCASSLEATGNTIYFGEGSWLTVV.

The rearrangement joins TRBV5-4 to TRBJ2-2; unclear D gene. The V and J ends lost 3 bases and 6 bases respectively, with 9 bases between them. Looked up from germline, CDR1 is SGHNT and CDR2 is YYREEE (reference sequence). The CDR3 has 13 residues. The chain's CDR3 is CASSSGPAGELFF. For the CDR3, the DNA is TGTGCCAGCAGCTCCGGACCCGCCGGGGAGCTGTTTTTT.

The chain is built from TRBV9 and TRBJ2-1, with D perhaps assigned TRBD1 or TRBD2 (5 bases each). The CDR3 extends over 16 amino acids. V was trimmed by 6 bases and J by 5 bases, leaving 21 bases between them. From germline, CDR1 is SGDLS and CDR2 YYNGEE. For the CDR3, the DNA is TGTGCCAGCACTCAGGGTGACCTAGGGACCCACAATGAGCAGTTCTTC. Protein: CASTQGDLGTHNEQFF.

The chain is built from TRBV2 and TRBJ2-2; D is unresolved. The V and J ends lost 7 bases and 4 bases respectively, with 13 bases between them. CDR3 size: 14 residues. The germline CDR1 and CDR2 sequences are SNHLY and FYNNEI. CDR3: CASTMTLGTGELFF. In nucleotides, the CDR3 is TGTGCCAGCACCATGACACTCGGCACCGGGGAGCTGTTTTTT.

V usage is TRBV24-1 and J usage is TRBJ2-5; 12 bases fit TRBD1. The length of the CDR3 is 16 residues. Germline values: CDR1 KGHDR, CDR2 SFDVKD. The trim removed 3 bases at V and 5 bases at J, leaving 6 bases unmatched. The CDR3 nucleotides read TGTGCCACCAGTGATGCCGGGACAGGGGGCAAGGAGACCCAGTACTTC. Protein product: CATSDAGTGGKETQYF.